Following are 13 T cell receptor beta chains from one sample sequenced in a study of T cell responses to AZD1222 COVID-19 vaccine. TCRdb's table, derived via immunoSEQ multiplex PCR, lists solely in-frame clones and lacks some. The profile covers around 130,000 clones, with roughly 85% appearing a single time and roughly 20% taken by the ten largest. The source material was peripheral blood, sampled on day 0 of MenACWY control vaccination. The receptors derive from an adult in good health.

This chain uses TRBV5-1 with TRBJ1-1; D call uncertain. Germline CDR1 and CDR2: SGHRS and YFSETQ. The CDR3 consists of 13 residues. The V and J ends lost 2 bases and 1 base respectively, with 6 bases between them. The CDR3 here is CASSFLRNTEAFF. In nucleotides, the CDR3 is TGCGCCAGCAGCTTTCTCAGGAACACTGAAGCTTTCTTT. Full variable domain (remainder filled in from reference TRBV5-1 and TRBJ1-1): KAGVTQTPRYLIKTRGQQVTLSCSPISGHRSVSWYQQTPGQGLQFLFEYFSETQRNKGNFPGRFSGRQFSNSRSEMNVSTLELGDSALYLCASSFLRNTEAFFGQGTRLTVV.

The chain joins TRBV7-8 to TRBJ1-1, with D possibly being TRBD1 (5 bases). Per the germline V gene, CDR1 is SGHVS and CDR2 is FQNEAQ. Between the trimmed V and J ends, which lost 5 bases and 11 bases, there was a span of 15 bases. The CDR3 contains 12 residues. This CDR3 reads CASSPRGGVAFF. CDR3 coding DNA: TGTGCCAGCAGCCCCCGCGGGGGAGTCGCTTTCTTT.

V is TRBV2 and J is TRBJ1-6; a possible D gene is TRBD1 (6 bases). The V end lost 8 bases, the J end lost 10 bases, and 18 bases lay between the germline ends. CDR1 and CDR2 (germline): SNHLY, FYNNEI. The CDR3 totals 14 residues. The CDR3 sequence: CASARGGLDSPLHF. The DNA for the CDR3 is TGTGCCAGCGCTAGGGGGGGCCTTGACTCACCCCTCCACTTT.

V and J are TRBV4-1 and TRBJ2-5; perhaps TRBD2 as D (6 bases). The CDR3 totals 15 residues. V was clipped by 4 bases and J by 2 bases, with 14 bases between them. CDR1 is MGHRA, CDR2 YSYEKL, per germline. The CDR3: CASSPFNGGQETQYF. CDR3 nucleotides: TGCGCCAGCAGCCCCTTCAACGGGGGACAAGAGACCCAGTACTTC.

J is TRBJ1-1 and V is TRBV27, with TRBD1 as a possible D gene (5 bases). With 0 bases removed from V and 5 bases from J, the gap between germline ends came to 13 bases. The CDR3 totals 15 residues. Germline CDR1 and CDR2: MNHEY and SMNVEV (reference sequence). CDR3 sequence: CASSLSNPGWTEAFF. CDR3 nucleotide sequence: TGTGCCAGCAGTTTATCGAATCCAGGGTGGACTGAAGCTTTCTTT.

The chain joins TRBV7-2 to TRBJ2-5; weak D call: TRBD1 (6 bases). This CDR3 has 15 residues. V was cut by 5 bases and J by 7 bases, with 20 bases left in between. The germline V gene has CDR1 SGHTA and CDR2 FQGNSA. The CDR3 DNA sequence: TGTGCCAGCAGCCCCGCAGGGGTGAGGGGGTCGACCCAGTACTTC. Amino acid sequence: CASSPAGVRGSTQYF.

The rearrangement uses TRBV14 and TRBJ2-2; D is uncertain. The CDR3 loop spans 16 amino acids. The V gene lost 1 base and the J gene lost 5 bases, with 14 bases spanning the gap. CDR1 SGHDN and CDR2 FVKESK come from the germline V gene. The CDR3 sequence is CASSQGFGLGTGELFF. The CDR3 DNA follows: TGTGCCAGCAGCCAAGGATTCGGTTTGGGAACCGGGGAGCTGTTTTTT.

The chain carries TRBV28 and TRBJ2-7; tentative D call: TRBD2 (6 bases). The CDR3 length is 15 residues. CDR1 is MDHEN and CDR2 is SYDVKM in the germline V gene. The germline V and J ends were trimmed by 8 bases and 2 bases, with 19 bases remaining between them. CDR3 sequence reads: CASLSPGTGTYEQYF. CDR3 in DNA: TGTGCCAGCCTCTCACCCGGGACTGGGACCTACGAGCAGTACTTC.

The rearrangement links TRBV18 to TRBJ2-1; D may be TRBD2 (5 bases). Germline CDR1 and CDR2: KGHSH and LQKENI. V dropped 3 bases and J dropped 9 bases, with 9 bases sitting between them. This CDR3 has 12 amino acids. CDR3 sequence: CASSPLGVEQFF. CDR3 nucleotide sequence: TGTGCCAGCTCACCTTTGGGAGTTGAGCAGTTCTTC.

V usage is TRBV5-1 and J usage is TRBJ2-7, with 10 bases lining up with TRBD1. From germline, CDR1 is SGHRS and CDR2 YFSETQ. This CDR3 has 13 amino acids. V lost 4 bases, J lost 5 bases, and 3 bases stayed unmatched. In DNA form, the CDR3 reads TGCGCCAGCAGCCAGGGACAGGGGAACGAGCAGTACTTC. This gives the protein CASSQGQGNEQYF.

With regard to this clone: Its ends do not fully match the called genes, so a read error is possible. V is TRBV7-7 and J is TRBJ1-1, with a possible D match to TRBD1 (6 bases). This CDR3 has 14 amino acids. Germline lookup yields CDR1 SSHAT and CDR2 FNYEAQ (reference sequence). CDR3 DNA sequence: TGTGCTAGCAGCCCTATGGACAGGAACACTGAAGCTTTCTTT. Protein product: CASSPMDRNTEAFF.

The rearrangement uses TRBV20-1 and TRBJ2-3; D gene ambiguous. The CDR3 totals 12 residues. V gave up 3 bases and J gave up 5 bases, with 9 bases separating them. Germline loops: CDR1 DFQATT, CDR2 SNEGSKA (reference sequence). The CDR3 DNA reads TGCAGTGCTAGTAACGTAGGAGATACGCAGTATTTT. Translated, it gives CSASNVGDTQYF.

This sequence joins TRBV4-1 and TRBJ1-5, with D possibly being TRBD1 (6 bases). The length of the CDR3 is 18 residues. Germline CDR1 and CDR2: MGHRA and YSYEKL. Between the trimmed V and J ends, which lost 1 base and 5 bases, there was a span of 21 bases. The CDR3 DNA follows: TGCGCCAGCAGCCAAGTTTTCGTCCTACAGGGTCGGGATCAGCCCCAGCATTTT. Its translation: CASSQVFVLQGRDQPQHF.